These 30 T cell receptor beta chains came from one sample sequenced in a study of T cell responses to AZD1222 COVID-19 vaccine. Repertoires were generated with immunoSEQ multiplex PCR, while TCRdb's copy carries only in-frame clones and drops some. The sample holds 100,000 to 130,000 clones; about 86% are singletons and the top ten take about 3%. The sample was peripheral blood, taken on day 0 of AZD1222 vaccination. The receptors originated from an adult in good health.

The rearrangement joins TRBV3-1 (or the pseudogene TRBV3-2) to TRBJ1-1; D uncertain. CDR1 and CDR2 from the germline V gene are LGHDT and YNNKEL (reference sequence). Trimming left V 4 bases short and J 4 bases short, with 10 bases between. CDR3 length: 13 amino acids. The chain's CDR3 is CASSPAHSTEAFF. CDR3 in DNA: TGTGCCAGCAGCCCCGCCCATAGCACTGAAGCTTTCTTT.

This clone appeared a single time. The J gene is TRBJ2-3, the V gene TRBV28, with D possibly called TRBD1 or TRBD2 (5 bases each). The CDR3 runs to 16 residues. Deletions cut 5 bases from V and 4 bases from J, with 19 bases between. The V gene's germline CDR1 is MDHEN and CDR2 SYDVKM. The CDR3 sequence: CASSPRTGRAADTQYF. The CDR3 DNA follows: TGTGCCAGCAGTCCCCGGACGGGACGGGCTGCAGATACGCAGTATTTT.

The rearrangement uses TRBV18 and TRBJ1-2, with a possible D match to TRBD1 (5 bases). V dropped 6 bases and J dropped 4 bases, with 12 bases sitting between them. CDR3 size: 13 residues. Germline V gene sequence: CDR1 KGHSH, CDR2 LQKENI. The CDR3 coding sequence is TGTGCCAGCTCCCTACGGGACGGCTATGGCTACACCTTC. It codes for CASSLRDGYGYTF.

The chain's CDR3 is CASRAGQVNSPLHF. The CDR3 region has the DNA TGTGCCAGTAGAGCGGGACAGGTGAATTCACCCCTCCACTTT. The chain combines TRBV19 with TRBJ1-6, with 8 bases fitting TRBD1. With 6 bases clipped from V and 7 bases from J, the junction kept 5 bases outside the gene matches. This CDR3 contains 14 residues. CDR1 and CDR2 from the germline V gene are LNHDA and SQIVND (reference sequence).

The chain combines TRBV10-2 with TRBJ2-7; D perhaps matches TRBD2 (5 bases). CDR1 WSHSY and CDR2 SAAADI come from the germline V gene. Trimming removed 5 bases at V and 5 bases at J, with 7 bases between. This CDR3 comprises 11 residues. Here the CDR3 reads CASSRGNEQYF. The CDR3 nucleotides read TGCGCCAGCAGTCGAGGGAACGAGCAGTACTTC.

The rearrangement links TRBV19 to TRBJ2-3; TRBD1 is a possible D gene (5 bases). Looked up from germline, CDR1 is LNHDA and CDR2 is SQIVND (reference sequence). This CDR3 has 15 residues. V lost 10 bases and J lost 2, with 19 bases in between. CDR3 nucleotides: TGTGCCACCACCACCACCTCGACAGTCACAGATACGCAGTATTTT. Protein: CATTTTSTVTDTQYF.

This clone occurred a few times. This chain joins TRBV28 and TRBJ1-2; D uncertain. The length of the CDR3 is 11 residues. V gave up 5 bases and J gave up 2 bases, with 3 bases separating them. Germline V gene lookup returns CDR1 MDHEN and CDR2 SYDVKM. CDR3 residues: CASSGNYGYTF. Written as DNA, the CDR3 is TGTGCCAGCAGTGGGAACTATGGCTACACCTTC.

This chain uses TRBV6-6 with TRBJ2-1; D not certain. The germline V gene encodes CDR1 MNHNY and CDR2 SVGAGI (reference sequence). The CDR3 consists of 12 residues. Trimming cost V 5 bases and J 6 bases, with 8 bases left between them. Here the CDR3 DNA reads TGTGCCAGCAGTCAGAAGAGCAATGAGCAGTTCTTC. Encoded protein: CASSQKSNEQFF.

The V and J genes are TRBV7-6 and TRBJ2-2; TRBD1 is a possible D gene (5 bases). V gave up 0 bases and J gave up 1 base, with 9 bases separating them. This CDR3 has 16 amino acids. Germline V gives CDR1 SGHVS, CDR2 FNYEAQ. DNA for the CDR3: TGTGCCAGCAGCTTAGCAACAGGCGTGAACACCGGGGAGCTGTTTTTT. Residues: CASSLATGVNTGELFF. Together with reference TRBV7-6 and TRBJ2-2, the CDR3 gives the full variable domain: GAGVSQSPRYKVTKRGQDVALRCDPISGHVSLYWYRQALGQGPEFLTYFNYEAQQDKSGLPNDRFSAERPEGSISTLTIQRTEQRDSAMYRCASSLATGVNTGELFFGEGSRLTVL.

V and J are TRBV30 and TRBJ2-2, with no clear D. There are 13 residues in the CDR3. V shed 1 base and J shed 8 bases, with 11 bases lying between them. Germline CDR1 and CDR2: GTSNPN and SVGIG (reference sequence). CDR3 region: CAWSEELRGELFF. As DNA, the CDR3 is TGTGCCTGGAGTGAAGAGCTACGGGGGGAGCTGTTTTTT.

V usage is TRBV30 and J usage is TRBJ2-7; D might be TRBD1 (6 bases). Germline values: CDR1 GTSNPN, CDR2 SVGIG (reference sequence). The CDR3 has 13 amino acids. The CDR3 is CAGELDSTYEQYF. DNA for the CDR3: TGTGCAGGAGAGTTGGACAGTACCTACGAGCAGTACTTC.

The rearrangement joins TRBV3-1 (or the pseudogene TRBV3-2) to TRBJ2-7; D gene uncertain. The CDR3 has 15 amino acids. V dropped 6 bases and J dropped 0 bases, with 15 bases sitting between them. The V gene's germline CDR1 is LGHDT and CDR2 YNNKEL (reference sequence). DNA for the CDR3: TGTGCCAGCAGACGGACGGACCGGAGCTCCTACGAGCAGTACTTC. Protein: CASRRTDRSSYEQYF.

The chain joins TRBV2 to TRBJ2-7; either TRBD1 or TRBD2 may fit D (6 bases each). The CDR3 consists of 15 residues. Between the trimmed V and J ends, which lost 4 bases and 5 bases, there was a span of 18 bases. Germline-derived CDR1 and CDR2 are SNHLY and FYNNEI. CDR3 coding DNA: TGTGCCAGCAGTGGCCTACGGGGGCTCGGGAACGAGCAGTACTTC. Translated, it gives CASSGLRGLGNEQYF.

The J gene is TRBJ2-3, the V gene TRBV10-3; 8 nucleotides match TRBD2. Germline CDR1 and CDR2: ENHRY and SYGVKD. The ends lost 4 bases at V and 1 base at J; junction bases unmatched: 4. The CDR3 is 15 residues long. The CDR3 nucleotides are TGTGCCATCAGTGTAGCGGGAACTGGCACAGATACGCAGTATTTT. This codes for CAISVAGTGTDTQYF.

A single count supports this clone. The gene calls are TRBV28 and TRBJ2-7, with D possibly being TRBD1 (6 bases). The CDR3 is made up of 12 amino acids. In germline, CDR1 is MDHEN, CDR2 SYDVKM. V was shortened by 9 bases and J by 5 bases, with 14 bases between the two germline ends. In DNA form, the CDR3 reads TGTGCCAGTGCATTAACAGGGCACGAGCAGTACTTC. Protein product: CASALTGHEQYF.

The V and J genes are TRBV19 and TRBJ2-1; 11 bases are shared with TRBD2. The CDR3 is 15 amino acids. The V segment lost 10 bases and the J segment 4 bases; nucleotides outside the gene matches: 9. In germline, CDR1 is LNHDA, CDR2 SQIVND (reference sequence). CDR3 region: CATRASSGGYNEQFF. The DNA of the CDR3 is TGTGCCACCCGGGCCTCTAGCGGGGGGTACAATGAGCAGTTCTTC.

This chain links TRBV27 with TRBJ2-3; TRBD1 aligns across 11 bases. Trimming removed 5 bases from V and 8 bases from J; junction bases left unmatched: 9. This CDR3 is built from 15 residues. Germline CDR1 MNHEY, CDR2 SMNVEV (reference sequence). The CDR3 loop reads CASSLRDRGIGTQYF. For the CDR3, the DNA is TGTGCCAGCAGTCTCCGGGACAGGGGGATCGGTACGCAGTATTTT.

The V and J genes are TRBV29-1 and TRBJ2-7, with TRBD2 identical over 9 bases. CDR3 length: 16 residues. Germline V lookup: CDR1 SQVTM, CDR2 ANQGSEA. V lost 0 bases and J lost 6; bases outside the gene matches: 12. CDR3 protein: CSVEERTERGAGEQYF. CDR3 DNA: TGCAGCGTTGAAGAGAGGACGGAGCGGGGGGCCGGCGAGCAGTACTTC.

Comment on this clone: An end of the junction differs from the germline gene, which may be a read error. V is TRBV24-1 and J is TRBJ2-5; possibly TRBD2 for D (7 bases). This CDR3 contains 14 residues. Looked up from germline, CDR1 is KGHDR and CDR2 is SFDVKD. CDR3 in amino acids: CASRAGHGEETQYF. DNA for the CDR3: TGTGCCTCCAGAGCGGGACACGGCGAGGAGACCCAGTACTTC.

The chain combines TRBV19 with TRBJ1-1; possibly TRBD1 for D (5 bases). Germline V gene data show CDR1 as LNHDA and CDR2 as SQIVND (reference sequence). The CDR3 is 14 amino acids. Trimming removed 5 bases from V and 2 bases from J, with 12 bases in between. The CDR3 DNA sequence: TGTGCCAGTAGTCACCGGGGCCGAAACACTGAAGCTTTCTTT. It encodes CASSHRGRNTEAFF.

This chain links TRBV10-1 with TRBJ2-5; TRBD1 aligns across 7 bases. This CDR3 spans 14 amino acids. V shed 6 bases, J shed 5 bases, and the junction held 9 bases outside the gene matches. Germline CDR1 and CDR2: WNHNN and SYGVQD (reference sequence). The CDR3 DNA follows: TGCGCCAGCAGGGATCAGACAGGGCGCGAGACCCAGTACTTC. Amino acids: CASRDQTGRETQYF.

The chain employs TRBV7-2 and TRBJ2-3; 11 bases are shared with TRBD2. From germline, CDR1 is SGHTA and CDR2 FQGNSA. J gave up 6 bases and V 1 base, and 6 bases lay outside the gene matches. The CDR3 is 16 residues long. The CDR3 DNA reads TGTGCCAGCAGCTTAGGTAGCGGGGGGGGATCTGATACGCAGTATTTT. Its translation: CASSLGSGGGSDTQYF.

V gene TRBV7-9 combines with J gene TRBJ1-1; weak D call: TRBD1 (5 bases). From germline, CDR1 is SEHNR and CDR2 FQNEAQ (reference sequence). V was cut by 0 bases and J by 3 bases, with 11 bases left in between. The CDR3 runs 15 residues. CDR3 bases: TGTGCCAGCAGCTTAGCTTCGGTGGGGGACACTGAAGCTTTCTTT. As protein: CASSLASVGDTEAFF.

This rearrangement joins TRBV21-1 to TRBJ1-2. TRBV21-1 is labeled a pseudogene. There are 13 residues in the CDR3. CDR3 DNA sequence: TGTGCCAGCAGCAATCGTTCGCCTTATGGCTACACCTTC. Protein sequence: CASSNRSPYGYTF.

V usage is TRBV9 and J usage is TRBJ2-2; no definite D call. Germline V gene data show CDR1 as SGDLS and CDR2 as YYNGEE. The ends were cut back, 0 bases at V and 7 bases at J, with 7 bases in the middle. This CDR3 has 13 amino acids. CDR3 region: CASSVATSGELFF. CDR3 coding DNA: TGTGCCAGCAGCGTAGCTACGAGCGGGGAGCTGTTTTTT.

About this clone: A read error may produce the germline difference seen at one junction end. The chain recombines TRBV24-1 with TRBJ2-3; D possibly matches TRBD1 or TRBD2 (5 bases each). The CDR3 consists of 13 residues. Germline V gene sequence: CDR1 KGHDR, CDR2 SFDVKD. CDR3 protein: CATKGLATDTQYF. CDR3 DNA sequence: TGTGCAACCAAGGGGTTAGCGACAGATACGCAGTATTTT.

V and J are TRBV9 and TRBJ1-3, with a weak D call TRBD1 (5 bases). Germline V CDR1 and CDR2: SGDLS, YYNGEE. The CDR3 sequence is 15 residues long. Trimming cost V 4 bases and J 8 bases, with 19 bases left between them. The DNA of the CDR3 is TGTGCCAGCAGCTTGCAGGCCCAACAAGGGGACACCATATATTTT. Residues: CASSLQAQQGDTIYF. Using reference TRBV9 and TRBJ1-3 for the parts outside the CDR3, the full variable domain is DSGVTQTPKHLITATGQRVTLRCSPRSGDLSVYWYQQSLDQGLQFLIQYYNGEERAKGNILERFSAQQFPDLHSELNLSSLELGDSALYFCASSLQAQQGDTIYFGEGSWLTVV.

The V call is TRBV6-5, the J call TRBJ1-2; perhaps TRBD1 as D (6 bases). CDR1 and CDR2 (germline): MNHEY, SVGAGI. V was cut by 2 bases and J by 7 bases, with 17 bases left in between. The CDR3 covers 15 residues. This CDR3 reads CASSYGFGTLSGYTF. The CDR3 coding sequence is TGTGCCAGCAGTTACGGGTTCGGGACATTGTCTGGCTACACCTTC.

The rearrangement joins TRBV5-1 to TRBJ2-7; TRBD1 is a possible D gene (6 bases). Trimming took off 4 bases at V and 0 bases at J, with 11 bases between the two ends. This CDR3 spans 14 amino acids. Germline lookup yields CDR1 SGHRS and CDR2 YFSETQ. CDR3 nucleotides: TGCGCCAGCAGCGACTGGACAGCCTCCTACGAGCAGTACTTC. Residues: CASSDWTASYEQYF.

The chain recombines TRBV20-1 with TRBJ1-4; D not certain. The V gene lost 3 bases and the J gene lost 3 bases, with 14 bases spanning the gap. The CDR3 totals 15 residues. Germline CDR1 reads DFQATT; CDR2 reads SNEGSKA (reference sequence). CDR3 in amino acids: CSASQPLIANEKLFF. The CDR3 DNA sequence: TGCAGTGCTAGTCAGCCCCTGATAGCTAATGAAAAACTGTTTTTT.